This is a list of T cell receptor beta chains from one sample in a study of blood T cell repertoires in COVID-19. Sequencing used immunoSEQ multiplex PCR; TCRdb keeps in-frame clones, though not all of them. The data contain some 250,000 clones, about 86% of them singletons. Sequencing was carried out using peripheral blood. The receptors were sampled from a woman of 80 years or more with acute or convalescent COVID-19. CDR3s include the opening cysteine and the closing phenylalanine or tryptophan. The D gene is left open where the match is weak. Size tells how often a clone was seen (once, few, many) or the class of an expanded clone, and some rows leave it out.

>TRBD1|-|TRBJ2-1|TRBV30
TGTGCCTGGAGTGTACCGAGGGGGCCCTACAATGAGCAGTTCTTC
CAWSVPRGPYNEQFF
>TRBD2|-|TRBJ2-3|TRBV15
TGTGCCACCAGCAGAGAACCTGCGGGGGGCGGCACAGATACGCAGTATTTT
CATSREPAGGGTDTQYF
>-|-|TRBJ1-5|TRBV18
TGTGCCAGCTCACCACCATTTGCGGGGAGTCAGCCCCAGCATTTT
CASSPPFAGSQPQHF
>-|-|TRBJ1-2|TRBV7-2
TGTGCCAGCAGCCCTGGGGGGAAGCGTGGCTACACCTTC
CASSPGGKRGYTF
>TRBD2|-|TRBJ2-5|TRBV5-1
TGCGCCAGCAGCTCCCTTAGGAGCGGGGGGGCCGGGGAGACCCAGTACTTC
CASSSLRSGGAGETQYF
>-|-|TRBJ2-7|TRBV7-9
TGTGCCAGCAGCTTAGGGCAGGGTAACTACGAGCAGTACTTC
CASSLGQGNYEQYF
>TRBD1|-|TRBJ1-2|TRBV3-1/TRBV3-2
TGTGCCAGCAGCCAACTATCAGGGGGTGGCTACACCTTC
CASSQLSGGGYTF
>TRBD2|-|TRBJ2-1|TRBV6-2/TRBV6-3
TGTGCCAGCAGTTTGTTGACTAGCGGAAGGGATGAGCAGTTCTTC
CASSLLTSGRDEQFF
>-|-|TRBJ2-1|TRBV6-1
TGTGCCAGCAGTGAAGCGCACAGGACGTACAATGAGCAGTTCTTC
CASSEAHRTYNEQFF
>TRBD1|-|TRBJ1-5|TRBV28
TGTGCCAGCAACCTACCGGGACAGAATCAGCCCCAGCATTTT
CASNLPGQNQPQHF
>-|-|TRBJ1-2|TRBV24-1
TGTGCCACCAGTGATTTGAGGCAGAGGGGCTACACCTTC
CATSDLRQRGYTF
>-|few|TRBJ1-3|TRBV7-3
TGTGCCAGCAGCCCGGGAGGGGGAGCTGGAAACACCATATATTTT
CASSPGGGAGNTIYF
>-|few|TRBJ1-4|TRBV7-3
TGTGCCAGCACCAACTCTGGTGAAAAACTGTTTTTT
CASTNSGEKLFF
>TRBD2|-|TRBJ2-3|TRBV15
TGTGCCACCAGCACGGGACGGGGGGGCCCCGATACGCAGTATTTT
CATSTGRGGPDTQYF
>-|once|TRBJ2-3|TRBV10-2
TGCGCCAGCAAAGCCGGCACAGATACGCAGTATTTT
CASKAGTDTQYF
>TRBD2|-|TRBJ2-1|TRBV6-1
TGTGCCAGCAGTGAACAGGGTAGCGGGGCATCCTACAATGAGCAGTTCTTC
CASSEQGSGASYNEQFF
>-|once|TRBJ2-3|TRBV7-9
TGTGCCAGCAGCTCTGGGACTCGAAGTACAGATACGCAGTATTTT
CASSSGTRSTDTQYF
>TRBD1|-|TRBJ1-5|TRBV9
TGTGCCAGCAGCACGACAGGGCTTGGCGATCAGCCCCAGCATTTT
CASSTTGLGDQPQHF
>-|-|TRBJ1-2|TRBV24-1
TGTGCCACCAGTGATCCCGCCGGGGACTATGGCTACACCTTC
CATSDPAGDYGYTF
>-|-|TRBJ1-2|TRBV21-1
TGTGCCAGCAGCAAAGCCAGGGGCGGAGGCTACACCTTC
CASSKARGGGYTF
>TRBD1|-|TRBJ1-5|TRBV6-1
TGTGCCAGCAGTGAAGCGAAAAGAAACAGGGGGCTGGAAGTTTCCCGCAATCAGCCCCAGCATTTT
CASSEAKRNRGLEVSRNQPQHF
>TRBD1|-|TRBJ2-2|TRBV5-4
TGTGCCAGCAGCAATCGACAGGGGGCGGACACCGGGGAGCTGTTTTTT
CASSNRQGADTGELFF
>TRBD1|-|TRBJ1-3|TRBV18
TGTGCCAGCTCGCCCGGGACAGAGTCTGGAAACACCATATATTTT
CASSPGTESGNTIYF
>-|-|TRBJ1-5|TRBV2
TGTGCCAGCTGGAGGGGCCCCTATAGCAATCAGCCCCAGCATTTT
CASWRGPYSNQPQHF
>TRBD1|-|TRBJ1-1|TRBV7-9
TGTGCCAGCAGCTTGTACACAGGGGGCGCCTCTGAAGCTTTCTTT
CASSLYTGGASEAFF